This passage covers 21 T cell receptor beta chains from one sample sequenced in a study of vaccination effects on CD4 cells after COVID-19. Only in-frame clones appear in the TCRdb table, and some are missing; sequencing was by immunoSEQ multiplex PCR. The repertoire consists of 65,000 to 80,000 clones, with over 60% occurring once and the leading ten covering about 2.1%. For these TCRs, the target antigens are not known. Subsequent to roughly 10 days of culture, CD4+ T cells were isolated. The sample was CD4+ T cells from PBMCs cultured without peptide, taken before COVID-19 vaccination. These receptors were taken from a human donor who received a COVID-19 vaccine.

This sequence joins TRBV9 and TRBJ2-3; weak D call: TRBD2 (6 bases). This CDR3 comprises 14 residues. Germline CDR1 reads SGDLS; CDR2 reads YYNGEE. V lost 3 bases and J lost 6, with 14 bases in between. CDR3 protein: CASSGTSSGDTQYF. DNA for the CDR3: TGTGCCAGCAGCGGGACCAGCAGCGGGGATACGCAGTATTTT. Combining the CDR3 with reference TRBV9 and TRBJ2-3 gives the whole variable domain DSGVTQTPKHLITATGQRVTLRCSPRSGDLSVYWYQQSLDQGLQFLIQYYNGEERAKGNILERFSAQQFPDLHSELNLSSLELGDSALYFCASSGTSSGDTQYFGPGTRLTVL.

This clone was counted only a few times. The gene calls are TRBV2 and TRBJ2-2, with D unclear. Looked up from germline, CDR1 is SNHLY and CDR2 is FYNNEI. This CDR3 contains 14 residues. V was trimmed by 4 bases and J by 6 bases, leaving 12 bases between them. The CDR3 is CASSVSVTAGELFF. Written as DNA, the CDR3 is TGTGCCAGCAGTGTGTCGGTCACCGCCGGGGAGCTGTTTTTT.

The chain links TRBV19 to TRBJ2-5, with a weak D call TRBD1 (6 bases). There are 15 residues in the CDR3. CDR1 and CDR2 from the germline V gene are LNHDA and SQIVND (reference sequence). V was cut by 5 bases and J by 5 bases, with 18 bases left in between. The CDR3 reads CASSPQGNRLETQYF. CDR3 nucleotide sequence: TGTGCCAGTAGTCCTCAGGGGAACCGGCTGGAGACCCAGTACTTC.

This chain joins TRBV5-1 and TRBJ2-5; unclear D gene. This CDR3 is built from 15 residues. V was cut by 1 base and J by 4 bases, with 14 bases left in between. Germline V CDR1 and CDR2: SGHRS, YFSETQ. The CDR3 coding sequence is TGCGCCAGCAGCTTGAAGATAGCACGAGGAGAGACCCAGTACTTC. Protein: CASSLKIARGETQYF.

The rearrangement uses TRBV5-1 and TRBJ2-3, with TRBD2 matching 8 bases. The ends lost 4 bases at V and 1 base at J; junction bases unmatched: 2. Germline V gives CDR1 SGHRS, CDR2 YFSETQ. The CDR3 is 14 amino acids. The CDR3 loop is CASSRSGGTDTQYF. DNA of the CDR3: TGCGCCAGCAGCCGTAGCGGGGGCACAGATACGCAGTATTTT.

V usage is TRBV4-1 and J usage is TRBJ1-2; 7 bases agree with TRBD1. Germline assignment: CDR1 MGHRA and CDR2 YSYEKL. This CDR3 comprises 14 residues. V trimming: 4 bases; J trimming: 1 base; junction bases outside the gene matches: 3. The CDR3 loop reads CASSRGQRNYGYTF. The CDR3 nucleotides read TGCGCCAGCAGCCGGGGACAGCGTAACTATGGCTACACCTTC.

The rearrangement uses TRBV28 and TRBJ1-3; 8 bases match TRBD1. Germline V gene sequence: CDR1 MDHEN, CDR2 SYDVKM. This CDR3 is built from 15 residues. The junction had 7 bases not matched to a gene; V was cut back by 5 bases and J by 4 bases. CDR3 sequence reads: CASSADRGAGNTIYF. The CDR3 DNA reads TGTGCCAGCAGTGCAGACAGGGGAGCGGGAAACACCATATATTTT.

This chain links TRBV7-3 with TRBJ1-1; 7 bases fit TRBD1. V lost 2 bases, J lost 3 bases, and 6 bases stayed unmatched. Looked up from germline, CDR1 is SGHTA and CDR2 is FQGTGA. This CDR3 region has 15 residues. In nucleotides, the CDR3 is TGTGCCAGCAGCTTAGGGGGACAGTTTCACACTGAAGCTTTCTTT. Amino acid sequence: CASSLGGQFHTEAFF.

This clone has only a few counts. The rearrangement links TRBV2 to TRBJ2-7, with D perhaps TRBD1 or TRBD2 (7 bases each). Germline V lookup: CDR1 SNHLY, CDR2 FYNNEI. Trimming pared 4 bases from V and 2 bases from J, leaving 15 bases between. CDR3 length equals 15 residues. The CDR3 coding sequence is TGTGCCAGCAGTGTAGGGGGGGACAGAACCTACGAGCAGTACGTC. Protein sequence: CASSVGGDRTYEQYV.

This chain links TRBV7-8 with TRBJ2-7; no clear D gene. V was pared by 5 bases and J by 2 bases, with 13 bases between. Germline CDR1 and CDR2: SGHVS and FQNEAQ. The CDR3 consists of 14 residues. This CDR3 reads CASSHGDETYEQYV. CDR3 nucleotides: TGTGCCAGCAGCCACGGTGACGAGACCTACGAGCAGTACGTC.

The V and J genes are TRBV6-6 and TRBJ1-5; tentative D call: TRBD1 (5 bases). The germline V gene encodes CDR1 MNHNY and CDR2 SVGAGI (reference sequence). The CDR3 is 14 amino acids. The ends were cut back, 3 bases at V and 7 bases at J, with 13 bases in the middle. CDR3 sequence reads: CASSYWGVGQPQHF. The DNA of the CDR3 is TGTGCCAGCAGTTATTGGGGGGTGGGGCAGCCCCAGCATTTT.

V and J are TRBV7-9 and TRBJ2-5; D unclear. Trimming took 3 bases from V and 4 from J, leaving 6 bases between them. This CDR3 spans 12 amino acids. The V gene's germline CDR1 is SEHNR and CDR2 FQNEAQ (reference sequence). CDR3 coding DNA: TGTGCCAGCAGCTTCGGTACAGAGACCCAGTACTTC. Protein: CASSFGTETQYF.

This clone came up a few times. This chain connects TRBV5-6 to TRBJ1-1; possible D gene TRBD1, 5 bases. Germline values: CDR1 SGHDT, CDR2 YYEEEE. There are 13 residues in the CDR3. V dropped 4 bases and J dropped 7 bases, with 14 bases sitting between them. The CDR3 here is CASSRGTQHEAFF. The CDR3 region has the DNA TGTGCCAGCAGCCGTGGGACCCAGCATGAAGCTTTCTTT. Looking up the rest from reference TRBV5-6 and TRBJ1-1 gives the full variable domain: DAGVTQSPTHLIKTRGQQVTLRCSPKSGHDTVSWYQQALGQGPQFIFQYYEEEERQRGNFPDRFSGHQFPNYSSELNVNALLLGDSALYLCASSRGTQHEAFFGQGTRLTVV.

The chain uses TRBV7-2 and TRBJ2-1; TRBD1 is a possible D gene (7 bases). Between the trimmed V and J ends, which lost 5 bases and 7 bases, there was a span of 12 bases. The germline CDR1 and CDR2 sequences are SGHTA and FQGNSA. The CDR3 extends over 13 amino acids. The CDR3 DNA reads TGTGCCAGCAGCCCCAGGGGGGTGAATGAGCAGTTCTTC. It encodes CASSPRGVNEQFF.

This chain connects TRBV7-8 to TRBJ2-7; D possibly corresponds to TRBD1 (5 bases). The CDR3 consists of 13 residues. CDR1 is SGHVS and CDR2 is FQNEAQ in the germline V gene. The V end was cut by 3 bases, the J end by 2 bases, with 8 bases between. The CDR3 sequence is CASSLAGPYEQYV. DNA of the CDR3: TGTGCCAGCAGCTTGGCAGGGCCCTACGAGCAGTACGTC.

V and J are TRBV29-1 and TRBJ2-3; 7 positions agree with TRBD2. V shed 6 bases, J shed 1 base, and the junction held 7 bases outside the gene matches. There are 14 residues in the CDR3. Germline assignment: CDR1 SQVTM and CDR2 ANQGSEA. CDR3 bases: TGCAGCGTGGGCGGGGGTCACGGCACAGATACGCAGTATTTT. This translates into CSVGGGHGTDTQYF.

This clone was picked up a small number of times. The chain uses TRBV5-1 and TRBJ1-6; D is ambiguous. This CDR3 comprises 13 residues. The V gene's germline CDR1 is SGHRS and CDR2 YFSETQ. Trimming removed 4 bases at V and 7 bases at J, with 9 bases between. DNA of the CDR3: TGCGCCAGCAGCGGAGACGGGAATTCACCCCTCCACTTT. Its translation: CASSGDGNSPLHF.

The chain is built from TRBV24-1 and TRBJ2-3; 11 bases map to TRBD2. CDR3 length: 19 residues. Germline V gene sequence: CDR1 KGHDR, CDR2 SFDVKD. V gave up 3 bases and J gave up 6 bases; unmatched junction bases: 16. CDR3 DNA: TGTGCCACCAGTGATCGCAAGGTGGCTAGCGGGGGGTCTCCTGATACGCAGTATTTT. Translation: CATSDRKVASGGSPDTQYF.

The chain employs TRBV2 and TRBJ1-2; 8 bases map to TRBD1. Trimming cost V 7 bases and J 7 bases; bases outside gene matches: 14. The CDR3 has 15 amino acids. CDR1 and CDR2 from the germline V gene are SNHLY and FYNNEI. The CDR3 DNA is TGTGCCAGCATGGACTTCGTCCAGGGGGCGGGTGGCTACACCTTC. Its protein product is CASMDFVQGAGGYTF.

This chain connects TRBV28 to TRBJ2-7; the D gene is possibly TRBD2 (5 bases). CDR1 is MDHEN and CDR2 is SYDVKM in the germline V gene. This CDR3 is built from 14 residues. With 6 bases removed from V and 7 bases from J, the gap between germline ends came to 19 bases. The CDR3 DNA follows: TGTGCCAGCAGCCCCGGACGAAGTTGGGAGGAGCAGTACGTC. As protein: CASSPGRSWEEQYV.

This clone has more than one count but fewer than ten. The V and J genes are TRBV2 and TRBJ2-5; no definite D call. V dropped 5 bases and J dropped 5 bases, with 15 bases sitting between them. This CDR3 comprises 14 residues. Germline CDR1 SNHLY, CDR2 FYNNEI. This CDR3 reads CASSFGGQVETQYF. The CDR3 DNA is TGTGCCAGCAGTTTTGGCGGCCAAGTGGAGACCCAGTACTTC.